Below, 13 T cell receptor beta chains from the same sample are listed, as sequenced in a study of CD8+ T cells in alopecia areata. Reverse transcription of extracted RNA yielded cDNA, which provided the sequencing template. Sequencing used immunoSEQ multiplex PCR; TCRdb keeps in-frame clones, though not all of them. This table has about 210,000 clones, more than 55% appearing once. Treatment described: oral pan-JAK inhibitor, 5-10 mg twice daily. The sequencing here drew on CD4+ T cells sorted from blood, taken around week 42, from a patient treated with tofacitinib. These receptors came from a human donor with alopecia areata.

This clone was found once. The gene calls are TRBV2 and TRBJ1-5, with 10 bases that match TRBD1. The V gene's germline CDR1 is SNHLY and CDR2 FYNNEI. The CDR3 is 16 amino acids. The V segment lost 5 bases and the J segment 0 bases; nucleotides outside the gene matches: 4. The CDR3 sequence: CASSLGQGNSNQPQHF. CDR3 in DNA: TGTGCCAGCAGTTTGGGACAGGGGAATAGCAATCAGCCCCAGCATTTT.

V is TRBV30 and J is TRBJ1-1, with 8 bases identical to TRBD1. The CDR3 totals 13 residues. The V and J ends lost 5 bases and 3 bases, in that order; junction bases with no gene match: 5. Germline loops: CDR1 GTSNPN, CDR2 SVGIG (reference sequence). CDR3 amino acids: CAWADRADTEAFF. DNA of the CDR3: TGTGCCTGGGCGGACAGGGCAGACACTGAAGCTTTCTTT.

This clone was observed a few times. The V gene is TRBV11-1, the J gene TRBJ2-5, with D tentatively TRBD2 (6 bases). The CDR3 has 14 residues. Trimming took off 1 base at V and 7 bases at J, with 13 bases between the two ends. CDR1 and CDR2 (germline): SGHAT, FQDESV (reference sequence). CDR3 protein: CASSLEPAGGTQYF. CDR3 coding DNA: TGTGCCAGCAGCTTAGAGCCCGCCGGGGGGACCCAGTACTTC.

A few counts support this clone. V and J are TRBV5-1 and TRBJ2-2, with 10 positions matching TRBD1. J was trimmed by 6 bases and V by 4 bases; bases with no gene match: 6. The CDR3 runs to 15 residues. CDR1 is SGHRS, CDR2 YFSETQ, per germline. Written as DNA, the CDR3 is TGCGCCAGCAGCACCGTGACAGGGGGCCCCGGGGAGCTGTTTTTT. Protein: CASSTVTGGPGELFF.

The J gene is TRBJ2-2, the V gene TRBV11-2; D remains unclear. The CDR3 has 13 residues. Germline-derived CDR1 and CDR2 are SGHAT and FQNNGV. V was shortened by 4 bases and J by 2 bases, with 5 bases between the two germline ends. The DNA of the CDR3 is TGTGCCAGCAGCTCACTAAACACCGGGGAGCTGTTTTTT. Residues: CASSSLNTGELFF.

This clone occurred once. The chain links TRBV19 to TRBJ1-6; D call uncertain. The V and J ends lost 7 bases and 6 bases respectively, with 10 bases between them. Germline CDR1 and CDR2: LNHDA and SQIVND (reference sequence). This CDR3 spans 13 amino acids. CDR3 amino acids: CASTEVRNSPLHF. The CDR3, as DNA: TGTGCCAGTACGGAGGTGCGTAATTCACCCCTCCACTTT. Variable domain in full (rest from reference TRBV19 and TRBJ1-6): DGGITQSPKYLFRKEGQNVTLSCEQNLNHDAMYWYRQDPGQGLRLIYYSQIVNDFQKGDIAEGYSVSREKKESFPLTVTSAQKNPTAFYLCASTEVRNSPLHFGNGTRLTVT.

V usage is TRBV7-9 and J usage is TRBJ1-1, with D possibly being TRBD1 (5 bases). The ends were cut back, 2 bases at V and 6 bases at J, with 13 bases in the middle. Germline V CDR1 and CDR2: SEHNR, FQNEAQ (reference sequence). The CDR3 is made up of 14 amino acids. The CDR3 nucleotides read TGTGCCAGCAGCTTAATGGGGCAGGGCGCTGAAGCTTTCTTT. This codes for CASSLMGQGAEAFF.

The genes are TRBV5-8 and TRBJ2-2; weak D call: TRBD1 (5 bases). Germline CDR1 is SGHTS and CDR2 is YDEGEE. Trimming left V 0 bases short and J 5 bases short, with 17 bases between. This CDR3 is 17 amino acids long. Here the CDR3 DNA reads TGTGCCAGCAGCTTGGATTCGACAGTACCGCGGACCGGGGAGCTGTTTTTT. This gives the protein CASSLDSTVPRTGELFF.

This clone was recorded only once. The rearrangement joins TRBV7-7 to TRBJ2-5; D is perhaps TRBD1 (6 bases). This CDR3 contains 14 residues. Trimming took 4 bases from V and 2 from J, leaving 11 bases between them. Per germline, CDR1 SSHAT and CDR2 FNYEAQ (reference sequence). The chain's CDR3 is CASSSGQKQETQYF. CDR3 DNA sequence: TGTGCCAGCAGCTCTGGACAGAAGCAAGAGACCCAGTACTTC.

The chain employs TRBV6-6 and TRBJ2-7; D may be TRBD1 (5 bases). The germline V and J ends were trimmed by 6 bases and 1 base, with 7 bases remaining between them. CDR3 size: 12 residues. In germline, CDR1 is MNHNY, CDR2 SVGAGI (reference sequence). The CDR3, as DNA: TGTGCCAGCAGAGACAGATCCTACGAGCAGTACTTC. Encoded protein: CASRDRSYEQYF.

The chain is built from TRBV15 and TRBJ2-1; TRBD2 aligns across 8 bases. The CDR3 loop spans 12 amino acids. Germline V lookup: CDR1 LNHNV, CDR2 YYDKDF (reference sequence). V gave up 9 bases and J gave up 8 bases; unmatched junction bases: 6. Here the CDR3 reads CATSGTSYEQFF. The CDR3 DNA is TGTGCCACATCTGGGACTAGTTATGAGCAGTTCTTC.

The V gene is TRBV4-2, the J gene TRBJ2-3; D possibly matches TRBD1 or TRBD2 (5 bases each). The length of the CDR3 is 16 residues. Germline V gene lookup returns CDR1 LGHNA and CDR2 YNFKEQ. Trimming left V 4 bases short and J 2 bases short, with 16 bases between. The chain's CDR3 is CASSLGGNPITDTQYF. CDR3 coding DNA: TGTGCCAGCAGCCTTGGGGGAAACCCCATCACAGATACGCAGTATTTT.

The chain couples TRBV15 to TRBJ1-1; no firm D call. Between the trimmed V and J ends, which lost 0 bases and 1 base, there was a span of 6 bases. Germline assignment: CDR1 LNHNV and CDR2 YYDKDF (reference sequence). The CDR3 loop spans 14 amino acids. The DNA of the CDR3 is TGTGCCACCAGCAGAGACAGGAAGAACACTGAAGCTTTCTTT. It encodes CATSRDRKNTEAFF.